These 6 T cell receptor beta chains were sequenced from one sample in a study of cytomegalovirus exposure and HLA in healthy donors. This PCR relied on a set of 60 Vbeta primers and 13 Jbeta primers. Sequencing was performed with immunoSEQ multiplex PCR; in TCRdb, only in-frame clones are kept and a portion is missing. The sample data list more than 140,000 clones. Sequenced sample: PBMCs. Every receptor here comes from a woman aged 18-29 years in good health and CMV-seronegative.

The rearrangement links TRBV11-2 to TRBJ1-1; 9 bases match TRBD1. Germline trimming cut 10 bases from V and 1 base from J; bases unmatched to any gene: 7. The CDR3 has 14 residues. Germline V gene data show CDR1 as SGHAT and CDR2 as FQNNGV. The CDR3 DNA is TGTGCCACCAAGACAGGGGGGCCGAACACTGAAGCTTTCTTT. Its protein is CATKTGGPNTEAFF.

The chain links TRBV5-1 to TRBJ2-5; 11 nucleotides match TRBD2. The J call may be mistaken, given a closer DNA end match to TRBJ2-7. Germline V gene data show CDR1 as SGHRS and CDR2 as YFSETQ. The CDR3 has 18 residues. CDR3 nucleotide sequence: TGCGCCAGCAGCTTGGACCCGGGGACTAGCGGAACAAGGTACGAGCAGTACTTC. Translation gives CASSLDPGTSGTRYEQYF.

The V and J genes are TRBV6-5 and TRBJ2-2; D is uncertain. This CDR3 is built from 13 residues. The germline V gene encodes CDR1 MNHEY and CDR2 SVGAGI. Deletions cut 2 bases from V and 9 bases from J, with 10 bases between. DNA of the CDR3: TGTGCCAGCAGTTACGGTACGAGGAGGGAGCTGTTTTTT. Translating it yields CASSYGTRRELFF.

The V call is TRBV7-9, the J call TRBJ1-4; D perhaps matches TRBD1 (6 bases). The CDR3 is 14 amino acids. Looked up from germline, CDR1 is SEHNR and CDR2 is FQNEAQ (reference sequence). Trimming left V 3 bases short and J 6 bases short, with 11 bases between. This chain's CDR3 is CASSFQDSYEKLFF. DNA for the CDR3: TGTGCCAGCAGCTTCCAGGACAGTTATGAAAAACTGTTTTTT.

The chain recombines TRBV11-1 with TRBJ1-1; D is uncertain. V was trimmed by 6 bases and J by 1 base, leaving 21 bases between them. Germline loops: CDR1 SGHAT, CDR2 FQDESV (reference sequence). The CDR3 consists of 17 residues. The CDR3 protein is CASSLSLGYEGNTEAFF. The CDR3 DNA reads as TGTGCCAGCAGTCTTTCGTTGGGGTATGAGGGGAACACTGAAGCTTTCTTT.

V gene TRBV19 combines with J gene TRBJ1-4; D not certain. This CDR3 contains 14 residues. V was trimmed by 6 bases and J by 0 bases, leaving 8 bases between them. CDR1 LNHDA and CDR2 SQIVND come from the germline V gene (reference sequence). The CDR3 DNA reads TGTGCCAGTAGCTACAGTACAACTAATGAAAAACTGTTTTTT. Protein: CASSYSTTNEKLFF. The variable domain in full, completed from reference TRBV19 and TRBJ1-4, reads DGGITQSPKYLFRKEGQNVTLSCEQNLNHDAMYWYRQDPGQGLRLIYYSQIVNDFQKGDIAEGYSVSREKKESFPLTVTSAQKNPTAFYLCASSYSTTNEKLFFGSGTQLSVL.